Following are 8 T cell receptor beta chains from one sample sequenced in a study of T cell repertoires in cytomegalovirus infection. TCRdb re-analysed the reads in MiXCR, keeping a single row per CDR3 protein. The sample has roughly 300,000 distinct CDR3 sequences; more than 20% are singletons. Sequences were obtained from PBMCs. Every receptor here comes from a human donor in good health (CMV status not recorded). Some clones in this sample may be carry-over from other donors' samples.

The rearrangement joins TRBV6-6 to TRBJ2-7; 7 bases match TRBD1. The CDR3 is 16 amino acids. The trim removed 4 bases at V and 3 bases at J, leaving 12 bases unmatched. Germline lookup yields CDR1 MNHNY and CDR2 SVGAGI (reference sequence). The CDR3 protein is CASSLTWDSGSYEQYF. The CDR3, as DNA: TGTGCCAGCAGTTTAACTTGGGACAGTGGAAGCTACGAGCAGTACTTC.

There are a few counts of this clonotype. J is TRBJ1-1 and V is TRBV28; unclear D gene. V dropped 6 bases and J dropped 3 bases, with 8 bases sitting between them. CDR1 and CDR2 from the germline V gene are MDHEN and SYDVKM. There are 12 residues in the CDR3. CDR3 amino acids: CASRPTHTEAFF. In DNA form, the CDR3 reads TGTGCCAGCAGGCCGACTCACACTGAAGCTTTCTTT.

This clonotype was found a few times. The V and J genes are TRBV19 and TRBJ2-5; 9 bases match TRBD1. The CDR3 covers 19 residues. The trim removed 4 bases at V and 3 bases at J, leaving 18 bases unmatched. CDR1 is LNHDA and CDR2 is SQIVND in the germline V gene (reference sequence). CDR3 sequence (DNA): TGTGCCAGTAGTACCCGGGACAGGGTAGGGATTCGGGAAAAAGAGACCCAGTACTTC. Protein: CASSTRDRVGIREKETQYF.

The chain employs TRBV29-1 and TRBJ1-1, with D hard to call. Looked up from germline, CDR1 is SQVTM and CDR2 is ANQGSEA. Trimming took 7 bases from V and 1 from J, leaving 4 bases between them. There are 10 residues in the CDR3. This chain's CDR3 is CSGQNTEAFF. DNA for the CDR3: TGCAGCGGCCAGAACACTGAAGCTTTCTTT.

The chain is built from TRBV7-3 and TRBJ2-7; D remains unclear. V was cut by 4 bases and J by 2 bases, with 9 bases left in between. The length of the CDR3 is 13 residues. Germline CDR1 is SGHTA and CDR2 is FQGTGA. CDR3 DNA sequence: TGTGCCAGCAGCTATGGGATCACCTACGAGCAGTACTTC. This codes for CASSYGITYEQYF.

Many counts were recorded for this clonotype. The chain links TRBV7-2 to TRBJ2-1; the D gene is possibly TRBD2 (5 bases). V was trimmed by 3 bases and J by 6 bases, leaving 15 bases between them. Looked up from germline, CDR1 is SGHTA and CDR2 is FQGNSA. The CDR3 runs 15 residues. For the CDR3, the DNA is TGTGCCAGCAGCTTGGGCGAGGTCCGGGGCAATGAGCAGTTCTTC. Translated, it gives CASSLGEVRGNEQFF.

The chain links TRBV11-2 to TRBJ2-3; 8 bases are a match to TRBD2. The germline CDR1 and CDR2 sequences are SGHAT and FQNNGV. This CDR3 contains 14 residues. Trimming removed 1 base from V and 4 bases from J; junction bases left unmatched: 1. The CDR3 DNA sequence: TGTGCCAGCAGCTTAGGACTAGCGTCAGATACGCAGTATTTT. Amino acid sequence: CASSLGLASDTQYF.

The table lists this clonotype with many counts. The J gene is TRBJ2-3, the V gene TRBV7-2; D gene uncertain. V was cut by 1 base and J by 0 bases, with 8 bases left in between. The CDR3 totals 15 residues. Germline CDR1 and CDR2: SGHTA and FQGNSA. CDR3 bases: TGTGCCAGCAGCTTAGTGGCCACTAGCACAGATACGCAGTATTTT. As protein: CASSLVATSTDTQYF.